This TCR beta chain was recovered during a study of a mutant IDH1 vaccine in newly diagnosed glioma. Study context: Vaccines began 4-6 weeks after radiotherapy alone, or with temozolomide cycles.

Turning to this clone: Its antigen remains unknown.

V was shortened by 1 base and J by 5 bases, with 11 bases between the two germline ends. The CDR3 loop spans 14 amino acids. The germline gives CDR1 SGHTA, CDR2 FQGNSA. Data came from immunoSEQ multiplex PCR; TCRdb stores just in-frame clones and leaves some out. The sample carries 35,000 to 50,000 clones, 91% recorded once. Documented time point: week 23, last vaccination. A 20-mer mutant IDH1 peptide at 300 ug was injected subcutaneously with topical imiquimod. The gene calls are TRBV7-2 and TRBJ2-5; maybe TRBD2 (6 bases). The sample consisted of PBMCs, taken from a glioma patient whose treatment included an IDH1 peptide vaccine. This receptor was identified in a man aged 45-65 years with glioma. CDR3 protein: CASSLGRATETQYF. The CDR3 DNA is TGTGCCAGCAGCTTAGGGAGGGCCACCGAGACCCAGTACTTC. Complete variable domain (other parts from reference TRBV7-2 and TRBJ2-5): GAGVSQSPSNKVTEKGKDVELRCDPISGHTALYWYRQSLGQGLEFLIYFQGNSAPDKSGLPSDRFSAERTGGSVSTLTIQRTQQEDSAVYLCASSLGRATETQYFGPGTRLLVL.